The 9 T cell receptor beta chains below were found in one sample sequenced in a study of cytomegalovirus exposure and HLA in healthy donors (dated by TCRdb to 2016 to 2017). The library relied on the immunoSEQ multiplex PCR assay. The multiplex PCR relied on a mix of 60 forward primers for TCR Vbeta segments and 13 reverse primers for TCR Jbeta segments. What TCRdb holds here is the immuneACCESS table cut down to in-frame rearrangements. Part of the clones is not present; checked against another copy, under half of the missing clones reflect an unresolved V gene, and the others are unexplained. The sample data list roughly 130,000 clones, and 80% of these were observed just once. About 4% of the sample goes to the ten largest clones. The source material was PBMCs. These receptors were obtained from a middle-aged woman in good health and CMV-seronegative.

This rearrangement joins TRBV7-8 to TRBJ1-6; the match to TRBD1 covers 9 bases. The V gene's germline CDR1 is SGHVS and CDR2 FQNEAQ. Unmatched junction bases numbered 4, after V lost 5 bases and J lost 5 bases. There are 15 residues in the CDR3. The chain's CDR3 is CASSETGGDNSPLHF. In nucleotides, the CDR3 is TGTGCCAGCAGCGAGACAGGGGGAGATAATTCACCCCTCCACTTT.

The chain recombines TRBV7-9 with TRBJ2-1; D might be TRBD1 (5 bases). Germline V gene data show CDR1 as SEHNR and CDR2 as FQNEAQ (reference sequence). The length of the CDR3 is 11 residues. V gave up 1 base and J gave up 11 bases, with 6 bases separating them. CDR3 sequence: CASSLGGKQFF. The CDR3 DNA follows: TGTGCCAGCAGCTTAGGGGGCAAGCAGTTCTTC.

The CDR3 region is CASSAAQGGAQNEQFF. In nucleotides, the CDR3 is TGTGCCAGCAGCGCCGCCCAAGGGGGGGCGCAGAATGAGCAGTTCTTC. V gene TRBV9 combines with J gene TRBJ2-1; D perhaps matches TRBD2 (7 bases). The CDR3 is 16 amino acids. Per germline, CDR1 SGDLS and CDR2 YYNGEE. V lost 3 bases and J lost 7, with 20 bases in between.

The chain joins TRBV7-8 to TRBJ1-2; 7 bases match TRBD1. V was pared by 6 bases and J by 5 bases, with 9 bases of the junction left unmatched. Germline V gene sequence: CDR1 SGHVS, CDR2 FQNEAQ. CDR3 length equals 14 residues. CDR3 sequence reads: CASRKGGTEYGYTF. The CDR3 nucleotides are TGTGCCAGCAGAAAAGGGGGGACAGAATATGGCTACACCTTC.

This clone has only one observation. V gene TRBV9 combines with J gene TRBJ1-5; 7 nucleotides match TRBD1. The CDR3 length is 15 residues. The trim removed 3 bases at V and 4 bases at J, leaving 7 bases unmatched. Germline assignment: CDR1 SGDLS and CDR2 YYNGEE. CDR3 nucleotides: TGTGCCAGCAGCGAAACAGGGGTAGTTAATCAGCCCCAGCATTTT. As protein: CASSETGVVNQPQHF.

The rearrangement uses TRBV29-1 and TRBJ1-1; 8 bases are a match to TRBD1. V was clipped by 4 bases and J by 3 bases; unmatched bases: 10. The CDR3 spans 15 residues. Looked up from germline, CDR1 is SQVTM and CDR2 is ANQGSEA. CDR3 coding DNA: TGCAGCGTTGGGGCAAGACAGGGGTCGGACACTGAAGCTTTCTTT. It yields the protein CSVGARQGSDTEAFF.

The V and J genes are TRBV4-1 and TRBJ2-1; 8 nucleotides line up with TRBD2. This CDR3 has 18 amino acids. The germline gives CDR1 MGHRA, CDR2 YSYEKL. V gave up 1 base and J gave up 8 bases; unmatched junction bases: 16. The CDR3 reads CASSQVGGIAGLQDEQFF. The CDR3 DNA sequence: TGCGCCAGCAGCCAAGTGGGAGGCATAGCGGGACTCCAAGATGAGCAGTTCTTC.

The chain uses TRBV5-6 and TRBJ2-5; D might be TRBD2 (7 bases). CDR3 length: 13 residues. From germline, CDR1 is SGHDT and CDR2 YYEEEE. With 5 bases removed from V and 4 bases from J, the gap between germline ends came to 12 bases. Here the CDR3 reads CASSRGAGETQYF. The CDR3 coding sequence is TGTGCCAGCAGTCGGGGGGCGGGAGAGACCCAGTACTTC.

The chain links TRBV7-3 to TRBJ1-1; 8 bases agree with TRBD1. In germline, CDR1 is SGHTA, CDR2 FQGTGA. The trim removed 3 bases at V and 2 bases at J, leaving 2 bases unmatched. This CDR3 region has 14 residues. CDR3 region: CASSLGTGNTEAFF. In DNA, the CDR3 is TGTGCCAGCAGCTTGGGGACAGGCAACACTGAAGCTTTCTTT.